In this sample, the clone carrying this TCR beta chain turned up many times. This specimen comes from a study of blood T cell repertoires in COVID-19. Profiled with immunoSEQ multiplex PCR; TCRdb holds only in-frame clones, not every one. Of 180,000 or so clones listed, 70% to 85% were seen once; the top ten hold around 1.2%. Sequencing was done on a sample of peripheral blood. This receptor was identified in a man between 60 and 75 years old who had recovered from COVID-19.

CDR3 in amino acids: CASSRIPGTSGGLKYF. The CDR3 nucleotides read TGTGCCAGCAGCCGAATACCTGGGACTAGCGGGGGTTTAAAGTACTTC. This chain joins TRBV11-2 and TRBJ2-7, with TRBD2 identical over 14 bases. The germline gives CDR1 SGHAT, CDR2 FQNNGV. This CDR3 region has 16 residues. The trim removed 5 bases at V and 11 bases at J, leaving 14 bases unmatched.